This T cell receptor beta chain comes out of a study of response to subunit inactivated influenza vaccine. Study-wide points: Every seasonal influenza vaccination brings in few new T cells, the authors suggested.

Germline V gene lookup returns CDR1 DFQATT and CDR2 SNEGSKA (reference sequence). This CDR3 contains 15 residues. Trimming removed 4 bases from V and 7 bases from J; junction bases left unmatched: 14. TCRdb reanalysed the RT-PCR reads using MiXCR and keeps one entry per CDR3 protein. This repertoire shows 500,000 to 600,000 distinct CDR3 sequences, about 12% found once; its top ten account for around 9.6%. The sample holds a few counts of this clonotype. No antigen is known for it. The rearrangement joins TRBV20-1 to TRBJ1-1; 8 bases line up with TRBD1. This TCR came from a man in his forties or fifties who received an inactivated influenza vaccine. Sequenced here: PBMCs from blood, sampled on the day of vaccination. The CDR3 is CSATRRTGIRGEAFF. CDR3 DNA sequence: TGCAGTGCTACCAGGCGGACAGGGATTCGGGGTGAAGCTTTCTTT.